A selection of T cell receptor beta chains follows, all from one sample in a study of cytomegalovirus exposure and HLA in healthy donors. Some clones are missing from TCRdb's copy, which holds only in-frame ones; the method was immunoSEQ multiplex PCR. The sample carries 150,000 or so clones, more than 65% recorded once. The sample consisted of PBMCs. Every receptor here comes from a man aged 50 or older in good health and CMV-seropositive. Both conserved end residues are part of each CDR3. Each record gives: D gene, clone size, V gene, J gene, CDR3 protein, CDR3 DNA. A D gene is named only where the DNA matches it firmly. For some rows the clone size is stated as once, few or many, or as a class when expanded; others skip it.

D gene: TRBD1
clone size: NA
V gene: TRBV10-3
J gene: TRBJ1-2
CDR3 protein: CAISESTAQQGSYGYTF
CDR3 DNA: TGTGCCATCAGTGAGTCGACCGCTCAACAGGGGTCCTATGGCTACACCTTC

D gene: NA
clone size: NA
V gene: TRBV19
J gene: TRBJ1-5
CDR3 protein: CASSSGGLYQPQHF
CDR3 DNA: TGTGCCAGTAGTTCGGGGGGCCTCTATCAGCCCCAGCATTTT

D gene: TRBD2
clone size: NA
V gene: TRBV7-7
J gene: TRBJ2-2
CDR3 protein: CASSATSGGGELFF
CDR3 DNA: TGTGCTAGCAGCGCGACTAGCGGGGGCGGGGAGCTGTTTTTT

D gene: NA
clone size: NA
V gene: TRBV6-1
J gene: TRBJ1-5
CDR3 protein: CASSPGAGNQPQHF
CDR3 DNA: TGTGCCAGCAGTCCAGGGGCGGGCAATCAGCCCCAGCATTTT

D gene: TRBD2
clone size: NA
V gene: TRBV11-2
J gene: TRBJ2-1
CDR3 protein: CASSLDHGASGDFEQFF
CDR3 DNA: TGTGCCAGCAGCTTAGATCATGGAGCTAGCGGCGATTTTGAGCAGTTCTTC

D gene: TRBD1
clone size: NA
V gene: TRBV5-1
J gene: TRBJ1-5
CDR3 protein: CASSLGTANYQPQHF
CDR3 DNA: TGCGCCAGCAGCTTAGGGACAGCTAACTATCAGCCCCAGCATTTT

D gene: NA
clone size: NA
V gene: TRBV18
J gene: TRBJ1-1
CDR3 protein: CASSPPSQVNTEAFF
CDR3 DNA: TGTGCCAGCTCACCACCTTCTCAGGTGAACACTGAAGCTTTCTTT

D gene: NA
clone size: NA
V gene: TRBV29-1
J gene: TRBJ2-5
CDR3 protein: CSVDYIRGAQETQYF
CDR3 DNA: TGCAGCGTTGATTACATCCGGGGGGCCCAAGAGACCCAGTACTTC

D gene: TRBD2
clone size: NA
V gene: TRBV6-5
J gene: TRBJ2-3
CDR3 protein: CASSYQPGGDTQYF
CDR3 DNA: TGTGCCAGCAGTTACCAGCCGGGGGGGGATACGCAGTATTTT

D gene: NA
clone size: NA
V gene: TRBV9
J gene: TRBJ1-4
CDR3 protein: CASSLTTGPNEKLFF
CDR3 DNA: TGTGCCAGCAGCCTAACAACAGGGCCCAATGAAAAACTGTTTTTT

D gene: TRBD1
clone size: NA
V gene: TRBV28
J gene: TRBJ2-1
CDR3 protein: CASSFTGGYEQFF
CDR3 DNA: TGTGCCAGCAGTTTTACAGGGGGTTATGAGCAGTTCTTC

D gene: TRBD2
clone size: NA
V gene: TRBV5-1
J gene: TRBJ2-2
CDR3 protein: CASSLLAGGLTGELFF
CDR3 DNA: TGCGCCAGCAGCCTACTAGCGGGGGGGCTAACCGGGGAGCTGTTTTTT

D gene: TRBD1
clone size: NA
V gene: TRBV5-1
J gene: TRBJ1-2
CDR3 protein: CATRTGSDGYTF
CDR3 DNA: TGCGCCACGAGGACAGGGTCGGATGGCTACACCTTC

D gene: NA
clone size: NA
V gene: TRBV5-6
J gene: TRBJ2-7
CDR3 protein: CASSLLEIDEQYF
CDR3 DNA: TGTGCCAGCAGCTTACTTGAAATCGACGAGCAGTACTTC

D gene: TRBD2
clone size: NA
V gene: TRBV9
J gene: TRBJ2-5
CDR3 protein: CASSALSGRAGETQYF
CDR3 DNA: TGTGCCAGCAGCGCACTCAGCGGGAGGGCCGGGGAGACCCAGTACTTC

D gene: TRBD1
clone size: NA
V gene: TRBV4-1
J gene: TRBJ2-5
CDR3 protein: CASSGGTGPETQYF
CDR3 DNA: TGCGCCAGCAGCGGGGGGACAGGGCCGGAGACCCAGTACTTC

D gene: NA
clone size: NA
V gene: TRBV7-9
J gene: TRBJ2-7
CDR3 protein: CSSSPRGYEQYF
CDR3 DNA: TGTTCCAGCAGCCCCAGGGGCTACGAGCAGTACTTC

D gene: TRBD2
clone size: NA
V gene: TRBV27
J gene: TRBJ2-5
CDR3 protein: CASRQLGLAGRGETQYF
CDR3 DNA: TGTGCCAGCAGACAGCTGGGACTAGCGGGACGGGGAGAGACCCAGTACTTC

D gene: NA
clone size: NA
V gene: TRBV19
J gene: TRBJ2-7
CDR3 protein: CASSILPPGPGVSYEQYF
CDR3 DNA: TGTGCCAGTAGTATCCTCCCTCCCGGGCCCGGGGTGTCCTACGAGCAGTACTTC

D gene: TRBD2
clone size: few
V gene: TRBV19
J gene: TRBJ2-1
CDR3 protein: CASSPPGTKGNEQFF
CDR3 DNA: TGTGCCAGTAGCCCGCCGGGGACTAAAGGGAATGAGCAGTTCTTC

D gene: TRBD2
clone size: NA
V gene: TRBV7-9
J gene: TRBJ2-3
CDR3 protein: CASSLGLAGGRADTQYF
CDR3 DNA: TGTGCCAGCAGCTTAGGACTAGCGGGAGGGCGAGCAGATACGCAGTATTTT

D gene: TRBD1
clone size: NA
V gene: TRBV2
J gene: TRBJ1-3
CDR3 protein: CASSYDRDGNTIYF
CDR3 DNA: TGTGCCAGCAGTTATGACAGGGATGGAAACACCATATATTTT

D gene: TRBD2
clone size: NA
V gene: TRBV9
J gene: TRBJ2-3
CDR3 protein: CASSVGSSGGADTQYF
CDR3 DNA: TGTGCCAGCAGCGTAGGATCCAGCGGGGGGGCAGATACGCAGTATTTT

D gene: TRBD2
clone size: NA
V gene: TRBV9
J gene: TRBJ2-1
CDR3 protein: CASSPRTSGTYNEQFF
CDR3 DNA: TGTGCCAGCAGCCCCCGGACTAGCGGGACCTACAATGAGCAGTTCTTC

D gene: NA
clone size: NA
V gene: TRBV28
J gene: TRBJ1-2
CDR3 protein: CASKEGVAYGYTF
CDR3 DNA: TGTGCCAGCAAAGAGGGGGTGGCCTATGGCTACACCTTC

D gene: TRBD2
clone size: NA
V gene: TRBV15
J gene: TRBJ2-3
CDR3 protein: CATSGGTSGTTDTQYF
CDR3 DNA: TGTGCCACCAGCGGGGGGACTAGCGGTACCACAGATACGCAGTATTTT

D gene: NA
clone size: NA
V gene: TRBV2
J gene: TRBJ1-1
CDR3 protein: CASSDRREVNTEAFF
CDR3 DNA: TGTGCCAGCAGTGACCGTAGGGAGGTGAACACTGAAGCTTTCTTT

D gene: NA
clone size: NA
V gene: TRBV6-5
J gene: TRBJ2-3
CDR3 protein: CASRRTSRAEPTQYF
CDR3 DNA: TGTGCCAGCAGGAGAACATCGAGGGCTGAGCCTACGCAGTATTTT

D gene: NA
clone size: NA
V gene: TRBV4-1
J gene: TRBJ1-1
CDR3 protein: CASSPSLRNTEAFF
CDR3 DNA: TGCGCCAGCAGCCCTTCTTTGAGGAACACTGAAGCTTTCTTT

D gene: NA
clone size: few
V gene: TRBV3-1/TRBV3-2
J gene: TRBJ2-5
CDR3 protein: CASGETQYF
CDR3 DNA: TGTGCCTCGGGGGAGACCCAGTACTTC

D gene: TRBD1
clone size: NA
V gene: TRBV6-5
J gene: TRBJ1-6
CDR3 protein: CASKLGQRDNSPLHF
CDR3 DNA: TGTGCCAGCAAACTGGGACAGAGGGATAATTCACCCCTCCACTTT

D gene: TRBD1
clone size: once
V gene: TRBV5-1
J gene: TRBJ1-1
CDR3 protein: CASSLGQGSASTEAFF
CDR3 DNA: TGCGCCAGCAGCTTGGGACAGGGGTCGGCTAGCACTGAAGCTTTCTTT

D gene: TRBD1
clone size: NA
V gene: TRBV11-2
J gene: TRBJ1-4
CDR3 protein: CASSLEGTGFEKLFF
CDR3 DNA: TGTGCCAGCAGCTTAGAAGGGACAGGGTTTGAAAAACTGTTTTTT

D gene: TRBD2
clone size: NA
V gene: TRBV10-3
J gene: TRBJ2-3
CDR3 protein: CAISESGLAGASTQYF
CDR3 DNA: TGTGCCATCAGTGAGTCGGGACTAGCGGGAGCATCTACGCAGTATTTT

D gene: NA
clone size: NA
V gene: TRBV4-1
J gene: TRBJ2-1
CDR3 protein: CASSYGYNEQFF
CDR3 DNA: TGCGCCAGCAGCTACGGGTACAATGAGCAGTTCTTC

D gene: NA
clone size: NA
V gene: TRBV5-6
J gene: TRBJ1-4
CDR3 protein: CASSASDRRDEKLFF
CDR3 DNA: TGTGCCAGCAGCGCATCGGACAGAAGGGATGAAAAACTGTTTTTT

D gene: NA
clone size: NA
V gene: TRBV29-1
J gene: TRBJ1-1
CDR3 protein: CSVEAGFLGRDTEAFF
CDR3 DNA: TGCAGCGTTGAAGCAGGGTTTCTTGGTAGGGACACTGAAGCTTTCTTT

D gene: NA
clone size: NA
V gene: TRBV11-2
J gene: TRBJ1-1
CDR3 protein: CASSYLAGDLSEAFF
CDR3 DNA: TGTGCCAGCAGCTACCTAGCAGGGGACCTCTCTGAAGCTTTCTTT

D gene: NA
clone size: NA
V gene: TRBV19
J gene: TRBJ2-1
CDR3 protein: CASSQGNNEQFF
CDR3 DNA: TGTGCCAGTAGTCAGGGGAACAATGAGCAGTTCTTC

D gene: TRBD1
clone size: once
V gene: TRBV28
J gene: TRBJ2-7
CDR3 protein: CASSLLDRDYEQYF
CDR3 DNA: TGTGCCAGCAGTTTATTAGACAGGGATTACGAGCAGTACTTC

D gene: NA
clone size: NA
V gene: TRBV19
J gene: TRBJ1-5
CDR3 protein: CASTRQGNQPQHF
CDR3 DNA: TGTGCCAGTACCAGACAGGGCAATCAGCCCCAGCATTTT

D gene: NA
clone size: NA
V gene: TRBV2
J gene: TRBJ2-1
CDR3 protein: CASSRTMEGGPGSNEQFF
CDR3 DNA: TGTGCCAGCAGCAGGACTATGGAGGGGGGGCCGGGATCCAATGAGCAGTTCTTC

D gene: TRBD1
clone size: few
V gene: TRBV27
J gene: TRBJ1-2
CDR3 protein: CASSPGQGTYGYTF
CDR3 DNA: TGTGCCAGCAGTCCGGGACAGGGTACCTATGGCTACACCTTC

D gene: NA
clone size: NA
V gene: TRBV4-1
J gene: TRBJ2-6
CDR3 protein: CASSQEGTGSGANVLTF
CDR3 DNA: TGCGCCAGCAGCCAAGAAGGTACAGGGTCTGGGGCCAACGTCCTGACTTTC

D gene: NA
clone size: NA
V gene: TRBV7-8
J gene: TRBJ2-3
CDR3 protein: CASGLTDTQYF
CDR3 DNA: TGTGCCAGCGGGCTCACAGATACGCAGTATTTT

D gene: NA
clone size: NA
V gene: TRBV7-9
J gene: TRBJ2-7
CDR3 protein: CASSFAGTDEQYF
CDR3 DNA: TGTGCCAGCAGCTTCGCGGGGACCGACGAGCAGTACTTC

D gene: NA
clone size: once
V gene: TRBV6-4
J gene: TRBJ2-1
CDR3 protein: CASSSPASTNEQFF
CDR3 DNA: TGTGCCAGCAGCTCTCCCGCTAGCACCAATGAGCAGTTCTTC

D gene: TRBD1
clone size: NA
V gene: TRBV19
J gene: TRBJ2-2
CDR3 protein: CASSPGTENTGELFF
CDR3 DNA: TGTGCCAGTAGTCCCGGGACAGAGAACACCGGGGAGCTGTTTTTT

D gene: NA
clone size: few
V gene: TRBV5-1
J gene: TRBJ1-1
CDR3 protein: CASAAGRSNTEAFF
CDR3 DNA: TGCGCCAGCGCTGCGGGACGTTCGAACACTGAAGCTTTCTTT